This T cell receptor (beta chain) came from a study of cytomegalovirus exposure and HLA in healthy donors. Study results and caveats: Being productive about 90% or about 30% of the time was typical of most TCR beta V segments in an earlier analysis. TCR beta chain V- and J-gene trimming was linked, in a later analysis, to a missense variant in DCLRE1C. Per a later analysis, roughly 17,000 TCR beta sequences showed association with HLA alleles at 0.05 false discovery rate. The authors reported that TCR beta sequences could predict HLA-A and HLA-B alleles. These predictions were accurate for most subjects in the first cohort.

A multiplex PCR was run with 60 Vbeta primers and 13 Jbeta primers. Clones were sequenced by immunoSEQ multiplex PCR, and TCRdb holds only the in-frame ones, with some missing. The table lists approximately 150,000 clones, 76% of them singletons. Germline CDR1 and CDR2: MDHEN and SYDVKM. This CDR3 has 13 residues. Trimming pared 5 bases from V and 0 bases from J, leaving 7 bases between. About this clone itself: Its antigen is not identified.

The sample comprised PBMCs. The source is a man in his 60s in good health and CMV-seronegative. The rearrangement joins TRBV28 to TRBJ1-1; maybe TRBD1 (6 bases). The CDR3 spells CASSRTVNTEAFF. The CDR3 DNA is TGTGCCAGCAGTCGGACAGTGAACACTGAAGCTTTCTTT.